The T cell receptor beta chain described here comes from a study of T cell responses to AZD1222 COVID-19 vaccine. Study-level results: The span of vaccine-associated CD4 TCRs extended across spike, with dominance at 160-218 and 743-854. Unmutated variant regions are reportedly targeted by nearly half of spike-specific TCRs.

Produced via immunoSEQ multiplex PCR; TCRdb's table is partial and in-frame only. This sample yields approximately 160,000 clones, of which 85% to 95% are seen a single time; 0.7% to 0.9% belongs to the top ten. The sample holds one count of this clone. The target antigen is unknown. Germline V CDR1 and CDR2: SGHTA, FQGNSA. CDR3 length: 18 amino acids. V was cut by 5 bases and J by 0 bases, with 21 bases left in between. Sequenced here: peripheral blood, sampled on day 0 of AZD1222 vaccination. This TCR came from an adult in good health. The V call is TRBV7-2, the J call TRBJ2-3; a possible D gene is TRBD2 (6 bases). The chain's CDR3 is CASSDRTTAPPSTDTQYF. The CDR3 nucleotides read TGTGCCAGCAGCGATAGGACTACGGCCCCACCGAGCACAGATACGCAGTATTTT.